These T cell receptor beta chains were read from a single sample in a study of OX40 agonist ivuxolimab in advanced cancers. Repertoires were generated with immunoSEQ multiplex PCR, while TCRdb's copy carries only in-frame clones and drops some. The sample includes approximately 25,000 clones, about 86% of them seen just once. This material consisted of CD4+ or CD8+ T cells sorted from blood, taken in a trial of the OX40 agonist ivuxolimab. The receptors stem from an adult with an advanced solid tumor such as melanoma, head and neck, liver or kidney cancer. Each CDR3 is given with its conserved first and last residue. D genes are given only for firm matches. Size is omitted from some rows. Given values are once, few, many or a class for expanded clones.

j_call: TRBJ2-7; d_call: NA; clone_size: NA; v_call: TRBV6-5; cdr3_aa: CASSVDSTYEQYF; cdr3_nt: TGTGCCAGCAGTGTTGACTCAACCTACGAGCAGTACTTC
j_call: TRBJ2-7; d_call: TRBD1; clone_size: once; v_call: TRBV7-9; cdr3_aa: CASRTMDRPNEQYF; cdr3_nt: TGTGCCAGCAGGACCATGGACAGGCCCAACGAGCAGTACTTC
j_call: TRBJ2-1; d_call: TRBD2; clone_size: NA; v_call: TRBV19; cdr3_aa: CASSIPGGPYHEQFF; cdr3_nt: TGTGCCAGTAGTATTCCGGGGGGACCCTACCACGAGCAGTTCTTC
j_call: TRBJ2-7; d_call: NA; clone_size: NA; v_call: TRBV9; cdr3_aa: CASSQGGTLYEQYF; cdr3_nt: TGTGCCAGCAGCCAAGGGGGGACACTCTACGAGCAGTACTTC
j_call: TRBJ2-6; d_call: NA; clone_size: NA; v_call: TRBV6-4; cdr3_aa: CASSDAEGANVLTF; cdr3_nt: TGTGCCAGCAGTGACGCGGAAGGGGCCAACGTCCTGACTTTC
j_call: TRBJ1-3; d_call: NA; clone_size: NA; v_call: TRBV19; cdr3_aa: CASSISLSGNTIYF; cdr3_nt: TGTGCCAGTAGTATTTCACTCTCTGGAAACACCATATATTTT
j_call: TRBJ2-1; d_call: TRBD2; clone_size: NA; v_call: TRBV5-1; cdr3_aa: CASSPPSGGVVFNEQFF; cdr3_nt: TGCGCCAGCAGCCCCCCCAGCGGGGGGGTAGTTTTCAATGAGCAGTTCTTC
j_call: TRBJ2-7; d_call: NA; clone_size: NA; v_call: TRBV7-9; cdr3_aa: CASSEGGGAREQYF; cdr3_nt: TGTGCCAGCAGCGAGGGGGGAGGGGCGAGGGAGCAGTACTTC
j_call: TRBJ2-7; d_call: NA; clone_size: NA; v_call: TRBV5-5; cdr3_aa: CASSWTDRGQYF; cdr3_nt: TGTGCCAGCAGCTGGACGGACAGAGGGCAGTACTTC
j_call: TRBJ2-7; d_call: NA; clone_size: NA; v_call: TRBV28; cdr3_aa: CASSIDRLPYEQYF; cdr3_nt: TGTGCCAGCAGCATAGACAGGCTCCCCTACGAGCAGTACTTC
j_call: TRBJ2-2; d_call: NA; clone_size: NA; v_call: TRBV15; cdr3_aa: CATPGPRTGELFF; cdr3_nt: TGTGCCACCCCGGGACCTCGAACCGGGGAGCTGTTTTTT
j_call: TRBJ2-6; d_call: NA; clone_size: NA; v_call: TRBV11-2; cdr3_aa: CASREGFSGANVLTF; cdr3_nt: TGTGCCAGCAGGGAGGGATTCTCTGGGGCCAACGTCCTGACTTTC
j_call: TRBJ2-2; d_call: TRBD1; clone_size: NA; v_call: TRBV7-6; cdr3_aa: CASSLVSGRGPNTGELFF; cdr3_nt: TGTGCCAGCAGCTTAGTGAGTGGCAGGGGGCCGAACACCGGGGAGCTGTTTTTT
j_call: TRBJ2-2; d_call: TRBD1; clone_size: NA; v_call: TRBV19; cdr3_aa: CASSSTGKPGELFF; cdr3_nt: TGTGCCAGTAGTTCGACAGGGAAACCCGGGGAGCTGTTTTTT
j_call: TRBJ1-5; d_call: NA; clone_size: NA; v_call: TRBV2; cdr3_aa: CASSAWSVIDQPQHF; cdr3_nt: TGTGCCAGCAGTGCTTGGTCCGTCATAGATCAGCCCCAGCATTTT
j_call: TRBJ1-5; d_call: NA; clone_size: NA; v_call: TRBV7-9; cdr3_aa: CASSGEGYSNQPQHF; cdr3_nt: TGTGCCAGCAGCGGAGAGGGATATAGCAATCAGCCCCAGCATTTT
j_call: TRBJ1-1; d_call: NA; clone_size: NA; v_call: TRBV11-3; cdr3_aa: CASSSHRNTEAFF; cdr3_nt: TGTGCCAGCAGCTCGCACAGGAACACTGAAGCTTTCTTT
j_call: TRBJ1-6; d_call: TRBD1; clone_size: NA; v_call: TRBV9; cdr3_aa: CASSVDGTGADSPLHF; cdr3_nt: TGTGCCAGCAGCGTAGATGGGACAGGGGCAGATTCACCCCTCCACTTT
j_call: TRBJ2-7; d_call: NA; clone_size: NA; v_call: TRBV7-9; cdr3_aa: CASSLPKGRSYEQYF; cdr3_nt: TGTGCCAGCAGCTTACCCAAGGGCCGTTCCTACGAGCAGTACTTC
j_call: TRBJ2-7; d_call: NA; clone_size: NA; v_call: TRBV7-9; cdr3_aa: CASSLTSGIYEQYF; cdr3_nt: TGTGCCAGCAGCTTGACTTCAGGAATCTACGAGCAGTACTTC
j_call: TRBJ1-1; d_call: NA; clone_size: NA; v_call: TRBV6-5; cdr3_aa: CASSYSSGGTEAFF; cdr3_nt: TGTGCCAGCAGTTACTCCTCCGGAGGCACTGAAGCTTTCTTT
j_call: TRBJ2-5; d_call: NA; clone_size: NA; v_call: TRBV5-1; cdr3_aa: CASSLYYRDQETQYF; cdr3_nt: TGCGCCAGCAGCTTGTATTACCGGGACCAAGAGACCCAGTACTTC
j_call: TRBJ2-7; d_call: NA; clone_size: medium-sized; v_call: TRBV7-9; cdr3_aa: CASSLKEYEQYF; cdr3_nt: TGTGCCAGCAGCTTAAAAGAGTACGAGCAGTACTTC
j_call: TRBJ2-2; d_call: NA; clone_size: NA; v_call: TRBV7-9; cdr3_aa: CASSYPVRANTGELFF; cdr3_nt: TGTGCCAGCAGCTACCCGGTACGTGCGAACACCGGGGAGCTGTTTTTT
j_call: TRBJ1-5; d_call: NA; clone_size: few; v_call: TRBV27; cdr3_aa: CASSLGGEPQHF; cdr3_nt: TGTGCCAGCAGTTTAGGGGGGGAGCCCCAGCATTTT
j_call: TRBJ2-7; d_call: NA; clone_size: NA; v_call: TRBV9; cdr3_aa: CASWGELNYEQYF; cdr3_nt: TGTGCCAGCTGGGGGGAGTTGAACTACGAGCAGTACTTC
j_call: TRBJ2-1; d_call: TRBD1; clone_size: few; v_call: TRBV30; cdr3_aa: CAWTRGTGQNEQFF; cdr3_nt: TGTGCCTGGACGAGGGGGACAGGGCAGAATGAGCAGTTCTTC
j_call: TRBJ2-7; d_call: NA; clone_size: NA; v_call: TRBV11-1; cdr3_aa: CASSFDSFTYEQYF; cdr3_nt: TGTGCCAGCAGCTTTGACAGCTTTACCTACGAGCAGTACTTC
j_call: TRBJ1-1; d_call: NA; clone_size: once; v_call: TRBV6-5; cdr3_aa: CASSYAGREYTEAFF; cdr3_nt: TGTGCCAGCAGTTACGCAGGGAGGGAGTACACTGAAGCTTTCTTT
j_call: TRBJ1-5; d_call: NA; clone_size: NA; v_call: TRBV7-8; cdr3_aa: CASSLLGPYSNQPQHF; cdr3_nt: TGTGCCAGCAGCTTACTAGGGCCCTATAGCAATCAGCCCCAGCATTTT
j_call: TRBJ2-5; d_call: TRBD2; clone_size: NA; v_call: TRBV4-2; cdr3_aa: CASSASGLAGEIQETQYF; cdr3_nt: TGTGCCAGCAGCGCCTCCGGACTAGCGGGAGAAATACAAGAGACCCAGTACTTC
j_call: TRBJ2-6; d_call: TRBD1; clone_size: NA; v_call: TRBV27; cdr3_aa: CATRQGHSGANVLTF; cdr3_nt: TGTGCCACCAGACAGGGACACTCTGGGGCCAACGTCCTGACTTTC
j_call: TRBJ2-7; d_call: TRBD2; clone_size: NA; v_call: TRBV13; cdr3_aa: CASSSRTSGRDYEQYF; cdr3_nt: TGTGCCAGCAGCAGCCGGACTAGCGGGAGAGACTACGAGCAGTACTTC
j_call: TRBJ2-7; d_call: TRBD2; clone_size: once; v_call: TRBV4-2; cdr3_aa: CASRGRGRLDEQYF; cdr3_nt: TGTGCCAGCAGGGGGAGGGGCAGGCTGGACGAGCAGTACTTC
j_call: TRBJ2-7; d_call: TRBD2; clone_size: NA; v_call: TRBV7-3; cdr3_aa: CASSLTTSAEQYF; cdr3_nt: TGTGCCAGCAGCTTAACGACTAGCGCCGAGCAGTACTTC
j_call: TRBJ2-1; d_call: NA; clone_size: NA; v_call: TRBV10-2; cdr3_aa: CASSEGGRANNEQFF; cdr3_nt: TGCGCCAGCAGTGAGGGTGGTCGCGCCAACAATGAGCAGTTCTTC
j_call: TRBJ1-4; d_call: TRBD1; clone_size: NA; v_call: TRBV15; cdr3_aa: CASRQGLNEKLFF; cdr3_nt: TGTGCCAGCCGACAGGGACTAAATGAAAAACTGTTTTTT